These 12 T cell receptor beta chains came from one sample sequenced in a study of spatial heterogeneity in lung cancer. TCRdb re-derived calls from the 5' RACE reads in MiXCR, one entry per CDR3 protein. The sample includes around 110,000 distinct CDR3 sequences, 12% of them seen just once. The time point was: blood at routine non-recurrence follow-up after resection. The input material, whole RNA from tumor, nontumor lung or frozen PBMC, was sequenced unsorted. Sequenced material: PBMCs, taken at follow-up. The receptors were gathered from a male donor with early-stage non-small cell lung cancer.

This chain links TRBV27 with TRBJ1-2; 8 bases line up with TRBD1. Germline V gene sequence: CDR1 MNHEY, CDR2 SMNVEV (reference sequence). This CDR3 has 14 residues. The V segment lost 8 bases and the J segment 8 bases; nucleotides outside the gene matches: 13. The CDR3 region is CASGKILGTGGYTF. The CDR3 region has the DNA TGTGCCAGCGGAAAAATCTTGGGGACAGGCGGCTACACCTTC.

This rearrangement joins TRBV3-1 to TRBJ2-7; D perhaps matches TRBD2 (5 bases). The CDR3 spans 11 residues. Trimming stripped 1 base from V and 7 bases from J, with 5 bases between. Germline V gives CDR1 LGHDT, CDR2 YNNKEL (reference sequence). The CDR3 reads CASSQAGEQYF. The CDR3 nucleotides read TGTGCCAGCAGCCAAGCGGGGGAGCAGTACTTC.

In its sample, this clonotype was seen many times. V usage is TRBV5-1 and J usage is TRBJ2-4; D perhaps matches TRBD2 (7 bases). V lost 0 bases, J lost 8 bases, and 12 bases lay in between. Germline loops: CDR1 SGHRS, CDR2 YFSETQ. The CDR3 totals 14 residues. The CDR3 DNA follows: TGCGCCAGCAGCTTGGAACAGGGAGGGGACATTCAGTACTTC. Translating it yields CASSLEQGGDIQYF.

This clonotype was detected ten times or more. This chain joins TRBV7-3 and TRBJ2-5; possibly TRBD1 for D (6 bases). The CDR3 has 15 amino acids. CDR1 is SGHTA and CDR2 is FQGTGA in the germline V gene. Trimming took 4 bases from V and 4 from J, leaving 16 bases between them. This CDR3 is CASSYLGTRGETQYF. The CDR3 DNA reads TGTGCCAGCAGCTATCTCGGGACACGAGGAGAGACCCAGTACTTC.

This clonotype was seen at least ten times. The chain uses TRBV20-1 and TRBJ1-2; TRBD1 is a possible D gene (5 bases). V lost 6 bases and J lost 3, with 11 bases in between. In germline, CDR1 is DFQATT, CDR2 SNEGSKA (reference sequence). This CDR3 region has 12 residues. The CDR3 spells CSAGDGDYGYTF. Here the CDR3 DNA reads TGCAGTGCCGGGGACGGGGACTATGGCTACACCTTC.

V and J are TRBV5-1 and TRBJ1-2; D is unresolved. Germline CDR1 is SGHRS and CDR2 is YFSETQ. Trimming shortened V by 1 base and J by 6 bases, and 13 bases separated the two germline ends. There are 14 residues in the CDR3. The DNA of the CDR3 is TGCGCCAGCAGCTTGAAGGGCAGTAGAGATGGCTACACCTTC. Protein sequence: CASSLKGSRDGYTF. The full variable domain, with the rest looked up from reference TRBV5-1 and TRBJ1-2, is KAGVTQTPRYLIKTRGQQVTLSCSPISGHRSVSWYQQTPGQGLQFLFEYFSETQRNKGNFPGRFSGRQFSNSRSEMNVSTLELGDSALYLCASSLKGSRDGYTFGSGTRLTVV.

The table lists this clonotype with many counts. CDR3 protein: CASSYPQTGNGYTF. Written as DNA, the CDR3 is TGTGCCAGCAGTTACCCCCAGACAGGGAATGGCTACACCTTC. The chain couples TRBV28 to TRBJ1-2, with 7 positions matching TRBD1. V shed 4 bases, J shed 6 bases, and the junction held 8 bases outside the gene matches. The CDR3 consists of 14 residues. Germline CDR1 reads MDHEN; CDR2 reads SYDVKM.

V and J are TRBV11-1 and TRBJ2-2, with D uncertain. V lost 5 bases, J lost 4 bases, and 23 bases lay in between. CDR3 length: 18 amino acids. Germline values: CDR1 SGHAT, CDR2 FQDESV (reference sequence). This CDR3 reads CASSPRTARVEGTGELFF. CDR3 sequence (DNA): TGTGCCAGCAGCCCTCGAACCGCGCGCGTGGAAGGCACCGGGGAGCTGTTTTTT.

This clonotype has more than one count but fewer than ten. CDR3: CASNPGQVRSGANVLTF. Here the CDR3 DNA reads TGTGCCAGCAATCCTGGACAGGTCCGGTCTGGGGCCAACGTCCTGACTTTC. This chain joins TRBV6-2 or TRBV6-3 and TRBJ2-6; TRBD1 aligns across 7 bases. This CDR3 comprises 17 residues. Trimming at V came to 7 bases and at J to 1 base, leaving 10 bases not matched to a gene. Germline values: CDR1 MNHEY, CDR2 SVGEGT.

The sample holds many counts of this clonotype. The gene calls are TRBV29-1 and TRBJ1-5; D might be TRBD1 (5 bases). CDR1 is SQVTM, CDR2 ANQGSEA, per germline. This CDR3 region has 14 residues. V gave up 4 bases and J gave up 5 bases, with 15 bases separating them. The CDR3 loop reads CSVAMTTADQPQHF. In DNA form, the CDR3 reads TGCAGCGTTGCGATGACGACAGCCGATCAGCCCCAGCATTTT.

Ten or more counts support this clonotype. The rearrangement uses TRBV5-1 and TRBJ1-1; D is ambiguous. V gave up 4 bases and J gave up 4 bases, with 11 bases separating them. Germline V gene sequence: CDR1 SGHRS, CDR2 YFSETQ. This CDR3 is built from 13 residues. The DNA of the CDR3 is TGCGCCAGCAGCCTAAGGGAGCGCACTGAAGCTTTCTTT. It yields the protein CASSLRERTEAFF.

This clonotype was counted at least ten times. V is TRBV10-1 and J is TRBJ1-1; D is undetermined. Trimming cost V 5 bases and J 7 bases, with 11 bases left between them. Germline CDR1 reads WNHNN; CDR2 reads SYGVQD (reference sequence). The CDR3 contains 12 residues. The CDR3 reads CASSPRAGEAFF. CDR3 in DNA: TGCGCCAGCAGTCCTCGGGCCGGTGAAGCTTTCTTT.